This T cell receptor beta chain was captured in a study of blood T cell repertoires in COVID-19 (dated by TCRdb to 2020 to 2022). In terms of the full investigation: Samples covering the acute and convalescent phases of COVID-19 were provided by collaborators in the United States, Italy and Spain. Where HLA class I and class II types were available, the types were taken from metadata supplied by the sample provider, not from assay-based typing. The samples were drawn from two sources: the first 160 participants of the ongoing ImmuneRACE study, and 1,000 to 1,500 subjects contributed by 6 global collaborators. Deeply sampled blood TCRbeta repertoires from subjects exposed to, actively infected with, or recovered from COVID-19 were included in the dataset. The material from the prospective study consisted of cDNA or gDNA derived from T cells, B-cell-depleted T cells, or PBMCs. Nearly every sample came with metadata listing a de-identified subject ID, COVID-19 status, age in years and sex. The repertoires were made available in a free public database intended to serve as a resource for research on the immune response to SARS-CoV-2.

Notes on this clone: The antigen it binds to is not known. No clone much larger than this one lies a single base away; base qualities are absent.

The paper as a whole reports these results and caveats: Clinical and demographic metadata were provided uncurated, with the amount varying by source and participant.

The immunoSEQ Assay, a bias-controlled multiplex PCR, was used to amplify TCRbeta CDR3 regions from genomic DNA. On the study's bioinformatics: The number of nucleated cells in each sample was estimated from the amplification of reference gene primers within the assay. To quantify the absolute abundance of each unique TCRbeta CDR3 rearrangement, sequence reads were collapsed and filtered. For each sample, productive Simpson clonality was calculated as the square root of Simpson's diversity index over productive rearrangements. Sourced from immuneACCESS, this table was stored by TCRdb with only in-frame sequences that have V and J called. A share of the clones is absent; for the studies checked, an unresolved V gene accounts for under half, and the remainder has no known explanation. The V and J calls and clone size come from that table; D and trimming were worked out from the DNA. Recorded for this sample are more than 250,000 clones; about 86% of them occurred a single time. The top ten clones comprise about 1.2% of the sample.

Whole blood was collected in K2EDTA tubes by collaborating institutions according to the institutions' own protocols. For TCRbeta analysis, collaborators shipped samples in one of three forms: frozen whole blood, isolated PBMCs, or DNA extracted from either of those sample types. Sequencing was carried out using peripheral blood. The source is a woman in her fifties or sixties with acute or convalescent COVID-19.

DNA sequence: TGTGCCAGCAGTGAAAGGACAGGCCAGGGGAAACTGTTTTTT. It translates to CASSERTGQGKLFF. Here the chain combines TRBV6-4 and TRBJ1-4, and 7 junctional nucleotides match TRBD1. Its CDR3 holds 14 amino acids, cysteine through phenylalanine. Only CDR3 DNA is held: 42 bases, read in frame from base 1. At the junction V is shortened by 3 bases and J by 11 bases; bases outside the gene matches: 9. The germline V gene specifies MRHNA as CDR1 and SNTAGT as CDR2.